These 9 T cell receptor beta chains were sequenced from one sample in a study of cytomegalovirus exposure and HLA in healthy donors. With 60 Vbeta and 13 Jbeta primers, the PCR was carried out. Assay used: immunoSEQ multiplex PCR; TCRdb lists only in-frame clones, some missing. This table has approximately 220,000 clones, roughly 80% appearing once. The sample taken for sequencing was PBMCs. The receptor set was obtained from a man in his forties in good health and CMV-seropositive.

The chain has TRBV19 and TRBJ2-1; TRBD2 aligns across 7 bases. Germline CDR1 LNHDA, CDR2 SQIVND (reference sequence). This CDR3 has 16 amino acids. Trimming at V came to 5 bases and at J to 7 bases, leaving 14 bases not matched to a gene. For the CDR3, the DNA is TGTGCCAGTAGTCCGTCGGTCCAGCGGGACGGGAATGAGCAGTTCTTC. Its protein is CASSPSVQRDGNEQFF.

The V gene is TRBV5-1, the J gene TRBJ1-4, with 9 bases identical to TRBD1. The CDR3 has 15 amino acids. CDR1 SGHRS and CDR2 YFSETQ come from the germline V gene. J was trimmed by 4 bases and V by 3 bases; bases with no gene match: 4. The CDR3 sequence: CASSYTGGINEKLFF. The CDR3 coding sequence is TGCGCCAGCAGCTATACAGGGGGCATTAATGAAAAACTGTTTTTT.

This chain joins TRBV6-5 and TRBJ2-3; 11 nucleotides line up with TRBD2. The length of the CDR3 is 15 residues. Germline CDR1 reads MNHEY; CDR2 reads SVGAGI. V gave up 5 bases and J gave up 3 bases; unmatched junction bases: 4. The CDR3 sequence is CASSLAGGRTDTQYF. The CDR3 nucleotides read TGTGCCAGCAGTCTAGCGGGAGGAAGGACAGATACGCAGTATTTT.

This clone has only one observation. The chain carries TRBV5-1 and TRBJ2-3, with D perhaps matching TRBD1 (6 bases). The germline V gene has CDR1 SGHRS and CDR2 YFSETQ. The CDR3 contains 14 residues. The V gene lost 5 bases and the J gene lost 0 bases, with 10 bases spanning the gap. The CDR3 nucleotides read TGCGCCAGCAGGGACAGCGCTAGCACAGATACGCAGTATTTT. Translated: CASRDSASTDTQYF.

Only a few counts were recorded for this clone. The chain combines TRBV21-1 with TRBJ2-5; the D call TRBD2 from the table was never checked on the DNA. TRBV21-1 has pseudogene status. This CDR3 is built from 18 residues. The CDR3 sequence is CASSRLRKREGYQETQYF. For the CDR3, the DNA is TGTGCCAGCAGCAGGCTCAGAAAGCGGGAGGGCTACCAAGAGACCCAGTACTTC.

The CDR3 DNA reads as TGTGCCAGCAGCGTTTTACAGGGGGCTCTGTCCTATGGCTACACCTTC. Translated, it gives CASSVLQGALSYGYTF. V and J are TRBV7-9 and TRBJ1-2; 9 nucleotides line up with TRBD1. Losses at the gene ends were 5 bases for V and 4 bases for J; bases not matched to a gene: 11. Germline V gene data show CDR1 as SEHNR and CDR2 as FQNEAQ (reference sequence). This CDR3 spans 16 amino acids. Looking up the rest from reference TRBV7-9 and TRBJ1-2 gives the full variable domain: DTGVSQNPRHKITKRGQNVTFRCDPISEHNRLYWYRQTLGQGPEFLTYFQNEAQLEKSRLLSDRFSAERPKGSFSTLEIQRTEQGDSAMYLCASSVLQGALSYGYTFGSGTRLTVV.

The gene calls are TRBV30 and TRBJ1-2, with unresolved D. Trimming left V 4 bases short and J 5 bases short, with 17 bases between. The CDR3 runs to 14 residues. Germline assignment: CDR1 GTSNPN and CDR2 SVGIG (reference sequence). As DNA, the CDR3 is TGTGCCTGGAATTGGGCCTCCCGAGGGTATGGCTACACCTTC. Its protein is CAWNWASRGYGYTF.

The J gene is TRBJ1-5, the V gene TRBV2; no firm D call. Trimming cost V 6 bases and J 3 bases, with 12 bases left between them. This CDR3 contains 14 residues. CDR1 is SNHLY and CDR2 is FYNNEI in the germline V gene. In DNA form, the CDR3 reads TGTGCCAGCAGGGAGAGGGTTCCCAATCAGCCCCAGCATTTT. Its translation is CASRERVPNQPQHF.

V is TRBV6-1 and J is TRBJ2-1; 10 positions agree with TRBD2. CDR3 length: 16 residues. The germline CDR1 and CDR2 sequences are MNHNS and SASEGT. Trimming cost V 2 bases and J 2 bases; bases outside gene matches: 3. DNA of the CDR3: TGTGCCAGCAGTGAATGGAGCGGGAGGGCCTACAATGAGCAGTTCTTC. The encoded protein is CASSEWSGRAYNEQFF.